The clone carrying this TCR beta chain was detected only a few times. Its antigen is unknown. Germline assignment: CDR1 GTSNPN and CDR2 SVGIG (reference sequence). The CDR3 contains 14 residues. The ends were cut back, 2 bases at V and 4 bases at J, with 14 bases in the middle. This sample is part of a study of glioma-infiltrating T cells after dendritic cell vaccination. Profiled with immunoSEQ multiplex PCR; TCRdb holds only in-frame clones, not every one. The table includes some 99,000 clones, 80% detected once. Time point indicated: after dendritic cell vaccination, including at tumor progression/relapse. Isocitrate dehydrogenase mutation was absent in all glioblastoma patients. Study outcomes and limitations: Patients with more pretreatment TILs had longer time to progression and survival.

The source of this sequence is a human donor with glioblastoma. Sequences were derived from blood, sampled after dendritic cell vaccination. The V and J genes are TRBV30 and TRBJ1-2; D is undetermined. CDR3 DNA: TGTGCCTGGAGTCGACCGGGGTCCATCTATGGCTACACCTTC. Its protein is CAWSRPGSIYGYTF.